This T cell receptor beta chain was recorded in a study of radiotherapy plus CTLA-4 blockade in lung cancer. With 3 bases removed from V and 4 bases from J, the gap between germline ends came to 10 bases. CDR1 is ENHRY and CDR2 is SYGVKD in the germline V gene. This CDR3 contains 13 residues. The assay was immunoSEQ multiplex PCR, and TCRdb's table has in-frame clones only and misses some. The table includes more than 55,000 clones, just under 85% detected once. The receptor was isolated from a human donor with non-small cell lung cancer whose response to radiotherapy plus ipilimumab could not be evaluated. The chain uses TRBV10-3 and TRBJ2-7; tentative D call: TRBD2 (5 bases). Sequencing was performed on peripheral blood, taken from a patient treated with radiotherapy plus ipilimumab. The CDR3 here is CAISEEGWYEQYF. CDR3 nucleotides: TGTGCCATCAGTGAAGAGGGTTGGTACGAGCAGTACTTC.